This TCR beta chain came from a study of T cells in Graves' hyperthyroidism and ophthalmopathy. General study results and limits: The model made its ophthalmopathy prediction, and onset followed a median approximately 6 months later. Most clonotypes expanded in thyroid above 0.001 were likewise present in blood.

Amplified TCR beta CDR3 regions derived from RNA transcripts. The HTBI primer set was used in a first-round RT-PCR of the TCR CDR3. TCRdb used MiXCR to reprocess the multiplex PCR reads, holding one entry per CDR3 protein. The data show 350,000 to 450,000 distinct CDR3 sequences, with over 13% seen just once and 28% held by the top ten. From germline, CDR1 is SGHRS and CDR2 YFSETQ. V dropped 5 bases and J dropped 3; count of bases not matched to a gene: 7. The CDR3 is 14 amino acids. In the case of this clonotype: The antigen is not known.

The TCR originated in a man aged 50 or older with Graves' ophthalmopathy. The sequencing input was blood. The rearrangement uses TRBV5-1 and TRBJ1-1; 7 positions agree with TRBD1. DNA of the CDR3: TGCGCCAGCAGTTGGGGGGACAGCCACACTGAAGCTTTCTTT. The encoded protein is CASSWGDSHTEAFF.